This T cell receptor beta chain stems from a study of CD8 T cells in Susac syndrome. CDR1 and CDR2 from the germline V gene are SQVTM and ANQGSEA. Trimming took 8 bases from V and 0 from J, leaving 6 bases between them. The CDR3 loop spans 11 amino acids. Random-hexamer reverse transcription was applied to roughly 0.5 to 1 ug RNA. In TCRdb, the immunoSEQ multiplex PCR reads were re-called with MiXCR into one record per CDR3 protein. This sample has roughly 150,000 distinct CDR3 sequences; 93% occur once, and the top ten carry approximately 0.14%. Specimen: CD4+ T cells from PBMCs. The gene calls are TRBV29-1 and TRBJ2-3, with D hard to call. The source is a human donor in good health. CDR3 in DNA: TGCAGCACTACTAGCACAGATACGCAGTATTTT. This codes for CSTTSTDTQYF.